Listed here are 21 T cell receptor beta chains from one sample, sequenced in a study of shared clonotypes between healthy human individuals. Assay used: immunoSEQ multiplex PCR; TCRdb lists only in-frame clones, some missing. The sample yields fewer than 850,000 clones, 72% seen once. Sequences were obtained from memory CD4+ T cells sorted from blood. Described subset: CD45RA-negative fraction. These receptors were taken from a woman in her twenties or thirties in good health.

The chain couples TRBV6-5 to TRBJ1-4; D is perhaps TRBD1 (5 bases). This CDR3 contains 14 residues. Germline CDR1 reads MNHEY; CDR2 reads SVGAGI. Deletions cut 0 bases from V and 7 bases from J, with 9 bases between. DNA of the CDR3: TGTGCCAGCAGTTACTCCCCGGGGACTGAAAAACTGTTTTTT. Its translation: CASSYSPGTEKLFF.

The V gene is TRBV4-1, the J gene TRBJ1-1, with unresolved D. Germline V gene sequence: CDR1 MGHRA, CDR2 YSYEKL. V lost 1 base to trimming and J lost 1 base, with 13 bases between them. This CDR3 region has 16 residues. CDR3 residues: CASSQGRGLWNTEAFF. Written as DNA, the CDR3 is TGCGCCAGCAGCCAAGGTAGAGGACTTTGGAACACTGAAGCTTTCTTT.

The chain combines TRBV6-1 with TRBJ1-4; 11 bases are shared with TRBD1. The CDR3 has 16 amino acids. V lost 2 bases to trimming and J lost 5 bases; unmatched junction nucleotides: 4. Per the germline V gene, CDR1 is MNHNS and CDR2 is SASEGT. The CDR3 protein is CASSERDRGTNEKLFF. DNA of the CDR3: TGTGCCAGCAGTGAAAGGGACAGGGGGACAAATGAAAAACTGTTTTTT.

In its sample, this clone was seen once. The chain is built from TRBV2 and TRBJ2-5; 9 positions agree with TRBD2. Germline-derived CDR1 and CDR2 are SNHLY and FYNNEI. The CDR3 runs to 15 residues. Losses at the gene ends were 6 bases for V and 1 base for J; bases not matched to a gene: 6. CDR3 in DNA: TGTGCCAGCAGGTCGGCGGGAGGGACCCAAGAGACCCAGTACTTC. Protein product: CASRSAGGTQETQYF.

The rearrangement links TRBV7-9 to TRBJ1-1; 10 nucleotides agree with TRBD1. The ends lost 5 bases at V and 1 base at J; junction bases unmatched: 4. The CDR3 is made up of 15 amino acids. CDR1 and CDR2 from the germline V gene are SEHNR and FQNEAQ (reference sequence). DNA of the CDR3: TGTGCCAGCAGCAAAGGGGACAGGGGGAACACTGAAGCTTTCTTT. The encoded protein is CASSKGDRGNTEAFF.

This clone was counted once. The V gene is TRBV28, the J gene TRBJ1-4, with D maybe TRBD1 (6 bases). The germline V gene encodes CDR1 MDHEN and CDR2 SYDVKM. This CDR3 has 17 amino acids. V gave up 0 bases and J gave up 0 bases, with 11 bases separating them. The CDR3 spells CASSLWRGTTTNEKLFF. The DNA for the CDR3 is TGTGCCAGCAGTTTATGGAGGGGGACCACAACTAATGAAAAACTGTTTTTT.

The chain joins TRBV6-6 to TRBJ2-5; 7 bases match TRBD2. CDR3 length: 14 amino acids. V lost 4 bases to trimming and J lost 2 bases; unmatched junction nucleotides: 4. CDR1 MNHNY and CDR2 SVGAGI come from the germline V gene (reference sequence). The CDR3 loop is CASSFSSGQETQYF. The DNA of the CDR3 is TGTGCCAGCAGTTTTTCTAGCGGACAAGAGACCCAGTACTTC.

This clone occurred many times. The chain joins TRBV29-1 to TRBJ2-3; TRBD2 agrees at 7 bases. The CDR3 totals 14 residues. J was trimmed by 0 bases and V by 3 bases; bases with no gene match: 3. Germline V gene data show CDR1 as SQVTM and CDR2 as ANQGSEA. In nucleotides, the CDR3 is TGCAGCGTTGACGGCGGGGGAAGCACAGATACGCAGTATTTT. Residues: CSVDGGGSTDTQYF.

The gene calls are TRBV7-2 and TRBJ1-5; no reliable D call. CDR1 is SGHTA and CDR2 is FQGNSA in the germline V gene. The CDR3 has 17 amino acids. The V end was cut by 1 base, the J end by 1 base, with 14 bases between. In nucleotides, the CDR3 is TGTGCCAGCAGCTTAGTCTGGATTGGTTCCAGCAATCAGCCCCAGCATTTT. As protein: CASSLVWIGSSNQPQHF. Full variable domain (rest looked up from reference TRBV7-2 and TRBJ1-5): GAGVSQSPSNKVTEKGKDVELRCDPISGHTALYWYRQSLGQGLEFLIYFQGNSAPDKSGLPSDRFSAERTGGSVSTLTIQRTQQEDSAVYLCASSLVWIGSSNQPQHFGDGTRLSIL.

The rearrangement links TRBV19 to TRBJ2-5; D is possibly TRBD2 (5 bases). Per germline, CDR1 LNHDA and CDR2 SQIVND (reference sequence). V was shortened by 5 bases and J by 5 bases, with 21 bases between the two germline ends. This CDR3 has 16 residues. In nucleotides, the CDR3 is TGTGCCAGTAGTCGCGGGCTGGACGTCCGGCTGGAGACCCAGTACTTC. As protein: CASSRGLDVRLETQYF.

This clone was counted ten times or more. The gene calls are TRBV4-1 and TRBJ2-2; 8 bases line up with TRBD2. CDR1 MGHRA and CDR2 YSYEKL come from the germline V gene. The CDR3 extends over 17 amino acids. Trimming at V came to 4 bases and at J to 4 bases, leaving 11 bases not matched to a gene. The CDR3 region is CASSRLASSGLTGELFF. The DNA for the CDR3 is TGCGCCAGCAGCCGACTCGCTTCTAGCGGGCTCACCGGGGAGCTGTTTTTT.

This clone was detected ten times or more. The genes are TRBV5-1 and TRBJ2-1; 9 nucleotides match TRBD2. The CDR3 contains 14 residues. Trimming cost V 6 bases and J 9 bases; bases outside gene matches: 10. Looked up from germline, CDR1 is SGHRS and CDR2 is YFSETQ. CDR3 sequence (DNA): TGCGCCAGCATCAAGGACCTAGCGGGACTTGAGCAGTTCTTC. Protein product: CASIKDLAGLEQFF.

The rearrangement joins TRBV5-1 to TRBJ2-3, with D possibly matching TRBD2 (5 bases). The V and J ends lost 0 bases and 4 bases respectively, with 12 bases between them. Germline assignment: CDR1 SGHRS and CDR2 YFSETQ. The CDR3 consists of 15 residues. The CDR3 DNA sequence: TGCGCCAGCAGCTTGGACACGGAGGTCGCAGATACGCAGTATTTT. Residues: CASSLDTEVADTQYF.

This clone has only a few counts. The chain recombines TRBV14 with TRBJ1-1, with a possible D match to TRBD1 (6 bases). The germline V gene encodes CDR1 SGHDN and CDR2 FVKESK. The CDR3 is 13 residues long. V lost 5 bases and J 3 bases, leaving 10 bases between the germline ends. The CDR3: CASSSQGYTEAFF. The CDR3 DNA is TGTGCCAGCAGCTCCCAGGGGTACACTGAAGCTTTCTTT.

This clone was recorded a few times. V usage is TRBV4-1 and J usage is TRBJ1-4; D is ambiguous. The germline V and J ends were trimmed by 1 base and 7 bases, with 4 bases remaining between them. This CDR3 comprises 12 residues. Germline V CDR1 and CDR2: MGHRA, YSYEKL. The CDR3 protein is CASSQVSEKLFF. CDR3 nucleotides: TGCGCCAGCAGCCAAGTCAGTGAAAAACTGTTTTTT.

The rearrangement links TRBV4-2 to TRBJ1-2; unclear D gene. Germline-derived CDR1 and CDR2 are LGHNA and YNFKEQ. The CDR3 extends over 16 amino acids. V was trimmed by 5 bases and J by 5 bases, leaving 21 bases between them. As DNA, the CDR3 is TGTGCCAGCAGCAAACTAACCCCGTACGGGAGTTATGGCTACACCTTC. This gives the protein CASSKLTPYGSYGYTF.

V usage is TRBV6-1 and J usage is TRBJ2-7; D remains ambiguous. This CDR3 contains 11 residues. The germline CDR1 and CDR2 sequences are MNHNS and SASEGT. V was trimmed by 6 bases and J by 4 bases, leaving 7 bases between them. The DNA for the CDR3 is TGTGCCAGCAGGGGTGCTTACGAGCAGTACTTC. This translates into CASRGAYEQYF.

This clone came up once. V and J are TRBV2 and TRBJ2-1, with a tentative D call TRBD2 (5 bases). The V gene's germline CDR1 is SNHLY and CDR2 FYNNEI. The CDR3 has 12 residues. V was cut by 7 bases and J by 5 bases, with 9 bases left in between. The CDR3: CASTLRDNEQFF. Written as DNA, the CDR3 is TGTGCCAGCACGTTGCGGGACAATGAGCAGTTCTTC.

As regards this clone: Other nucleotide sequences in the sample specify the same CDR3. The chain uses TRBV28 and TRBJ1-5; 9 bases map to TRBD1. The CDR3 has 14 amino acids. CDR1 and CDR2 from the germline V gene are MDHEN and SYDVKM. V lost 5 bases and J lost 4; bases outside the gene matches: 3. CDR3 sequence: CASSPGTGNQPQHF. The CDR3 nucleotides are TGTGCCAGCAGTCCCGGGACAGGGAATCAGCCCCAGCATTTT.

The chain is built from TRBV11-2 and TRBJ2-5, with D possibly matching TRBD2 (7 bases). Trimming took off 5 bases at V and 4 bases at J, with 20 bases between the two ends. The CDR3 totals 16 residues. CDR1 is SGHAT, CDR2 FQNNGV, per germline. The CDR3 protein is CASSPQLGGGGETQYF. In DNA form, the CDR3 reads TGTGCCAGCAGCCCCCAGCTGGGAGGGGGAGGAGAGACCCAGTACTTC.

The rearrangement uses TRBV7-9 and TRBJ2-1, with D uncertain. Per the germline V gene, CDR1 is SEHNR and CDR2 is FQNEAQ (reference sequence). This CDR3 contains 11 residues. The germline V and J ends were trimmed by 2 bases and 7 bases, with 3 bases remaining between them. The CDR3 reads CASSLTNEQFF. The CDR3 nucleotides read TGTGCCAGCAGCTTAACTAATGAGCAGTTCTTC. Looking up the rest from reference TRBV7-9 and TRBJ2-1 gives the full variable domain: DTGVSQNPRHKITKRGQNVTFRCDPISEHNRLYWYRQTLGQGPEFLTYFQNEAQLEKSRLLSDRFSAERPKGSFSTLEIQRTEQGDSAMYLCASSLTNEQFFGPGTRLTVL.